The 10 T cell receptor beta chains below all came from one sample that was sequenced in a study of neoadjuvant anti-PD-1 for oral cavity cancer. Time point described: after neoadjuvant nivolumab, at surgical resection. Generated by immunoSEQ multiplex PCR, the TCRdb table keeps only in-frame clones and is missing some. The data contain about 68,000 clones, approximately 84% of them seen just once; the ten biggest clones take up less than 4%. The sample was PBMCs, taken after nivolumab (anti-PD-1) treatment. Receptors were obtained from a person between 40 and 85 years old with oral cavity squamous cell carcinoma.

The gene calls are TRBV5-1 and TRBJ2-4; D perhaps matches TRBD1 (5 bases). The germline V and J ends were trimmed by 0 bases and 0 bases, with 7 bases remaining between them. CDR3 length: 15 residues. The germline V gene has CDR1 SGHRS and CDR2 YFSETQ. The CDR3 DNA reads as TGCGCCAGCAGCTTGGGGGGCGTAGCCAAAAACATTCAGTACTTC. As protein: CASSLGGVAKNIQYF.

This clone was seen once. The chain links TRBV30 to TRBJ2-7; D possibly uses TRBD1 or TRBD2 (5 bases each). The CDR3 loop spans 14 amino acids. Germline V lookup: CDR1 GTSNPN, CDR2 SVGIG (reference sequence). Trimming removed 0 bases at V and 6 bases at J, with 15 bases between. The DNA of the CDR3 is TGTGCCTGGAGTGTTCAAAGGGGAGTATCCGAGCAGTACTTC. Amino acid sequence: CAWSVQRGVSEQYF.

The chain carries TRBV29-1 and TRBJ2-7; possibly TRBD1 or TRBD2 for D (5 bases each). Germline V gene lookup returns CDR1 SQVTM and CDR2 ANQGSEA. CDR3 size: 14 residues. V lost 6 bases to trimming and J lost 5 bases, with 20 bases between them. The CDR3 is CSVLVGTPSHEQYF. In DNA, the CDR3 is TGCAGCGTCCTCGTAGGGACCCCTTCCCACGAGCAGTACTTC.

The V gene is TRBV19, the J gene TRBJ1-1; possibly TRBD1 for D (5 bases). Trimming cost V 8 bases and J 5 bases, with 18 bases left between them. The CDR3 spans 14 residues. Germline V gene lookup returns CDR1 LNHDA and CDR2 SQIVND (reference sequence). CDR3 sequence reads: CASGAAVSGTEAFF. For the CDR3, the DNA is TGTGCCAGTGGGGCTGCAGTGAGTGGGACTGAAGCTTTCTTT. The entire variable domain, with the rest obtained from reference TRBV19 and TRBJ1-1, is as follows: DGGITQSPKYLFRKEGQNVTLSCEQNLNHDAMYWYRQDPGQGLRLIYYSQIVNDFQKGDIAEGYSVSREKKESFPLTVTSAQKNPTAFYLCASGAAVSGTEAFFGQGTRLTVV.

The rearrangement links TRBV29-1 to TRBJ1-5; a possible D gene is TRBD1 (5 bases). From germline, CDR1 is SQVTM and CDR2 ANQGSEA. V was trimmed by 5 bases and J by 3 bases, leaving 11 bases between them. The CDR3 has 13 residues. The CDR3 nucleotides read TGCAGCGTTCGCAGGGAGGTCAATCAGCCCCAGCATTTT. Its translation: CSVRREVNQPQHF.

This clone was recorded once. This chain joins TRBV7-8 and TRBJ2-7, with TRBD2 matching over 8 bases. With 1 base clipped from V and 2 bases from J, the junction kept 4 bases outside the gene matches. The germline gives CDR1 SGHVS, CDR2 FQNEAQ. The CDR3 is 15 amino acids. The CDR3, as DNA: TGTGCCAGCAGCTTAGTTGGTAGCGGGGCCTACGAGCAGTACTTC. Protein: CASSLVGSGAYEQYF.

This clone was recorded only once. V is TRBV19 and J is TRBJ2-1; TRBD1 might be the D (5 bases). The CDR3 is made up of 14 amino acids. The germline V and J ends were trimmed by 2 bases and 9 bases, with 14 bases remaining between them. Germline assignment: CDR1 LNHDA and CDR2 SQIVND (reference sequence). The CDR3 loop reads CASSINQGDGEQFF. As DNA, the CDR3 is TGTGCCAGTAGTATAAACCAAGGGGATGGTGAGCAGTTCTTC.

The V gene is TRBV2, the J gene TRBJ2-7; D is possibly TRBD2 (6 bases). V lost 7 bases and J lost 6, with 19 bases in between. The CDR3 has 14 amino acids. Germline V CDR1 and CDR2: SNHLY, FYNNEI. The CDR3: CASTPGLPTAEQYF. In DNA, the CDR3 is TGTGCCAGCACCCCGGGACTCCCGACCGCCGAGCAGTACTTC.

The CDR3 loop is CASSAREGTEAFF. CDR3 nucleotides: TGTGCCAGCAGCGCGAGGGAGGGGACTGAAGCTTTCTTT. The chain uses TRBV11-2 and TRBJ1-1; possibly TRBD1 for D (5 bases). V gave up 5 bases and J gave up 5 bases, with 12 bases separating them. Looked up from germline, CDR1 is SGHAT and CDR2 is FQNNGV. The CDR3 runs 13 residues.

The sample holds one count of this clone. The chain combines TRBV15 with TRBJ2-3; TRBD2 aligns across 15 bases. V trimming: 1 base; J trimming: 5 bases; junction bases outside the gene matches: 4. Germline CDR1 reads LNHNV; CDR2 reads YYDKDF (reference sequence). This CDR3 comprises 17 residues. CDR3 in amino acids: CATSRGGLAGGQDTQYF. The CDR3 DNA follows: TGTGCCACCAGCAGAGGAGGACTAGCGGGAGGGCAAGATACGCAGTATTTT.